Following are 26 T cell receptor beta chains from one sample sequenced in a study of CD8+ T cells in alopecia areata. The sequencing template was cDNA reverse transcribed from extracted RNA. Using immunoSEQ multiplex PCR, the repertoire was profiled, and TCRdb retains in-frame clones only, with some absent. In the table there are around 200,000 clones, 64% of which are singletons. Treatment defined: oral pan-JAK inhibitor, 5-10 mg twice daily. Here the sequenced sample was CD4+ T cells sorted from blood, taken at week 4, from a patient treated with tofacitinib. All receptors come from a human donor with alopecia areata.

This clone turned up a few times. This chain connects TRBV29-1 to TRBJ2-1; D gene unclear. V gave up 7 bases and J gave up 0 bases, with 13 bases separating them. The CDR3 covers 14 residues. Germline V gives CDR1 SQVTM, CDR2 ANQGSEA. CDR3 region: CSARRPSSYNEQFF. The CDR3 DNA follows: TGCAGCGCCCGACGGCCTAGCTCCTACAATGAGCAGTTCTTC.

The CDR3 protein is CACNLEYLYGYTF. The CDR3 DNA follows: TGTGCCTGTAACCTTGAGTATCTCTATGGCTACACCTTC. The rearrangement links TRBV30 to TRBJ1-2; D unresolved. V lost 6 bases to trimming and J lost 4 bases, with 15 bases between them. The CDR3 is made up of 13 amino acids. Looked up from germline, CDR1 is GTSNPN and CDR2 is SVGIG (reference sequence).

This clone was picked up a small number of times. This chain joins TRBV7-9 and TRBJ1-1; D might be TRBD1 (5 bases). Germline CDR1 SEHNR, CDR2 FQNEAQ (reference sequence). This CDR3 is built from 14 residues. The V end was cut by 5 bases, the J end by 4 bases, with 14 bases between. CDR3 sequence: CASSPQTDGTEAFF. The CDR3 bases are TGTGCCAGCAGCCCGCAGACAGATGGCACTGAAGCTTTCTTT. The variable domain in full, with the rest retrieved from reference TRBV7-9 and TRBJ1-1, is DTGVSQNPRHKITKRGQNVTFRCDPISEHNRLYWYRQTLGQGPEFLTYFQNEAQLEKSRLLSDRFSAERPKGSFSTLEIQRTEQGDSAMYLCASSPQTDGTEAFFGQGTRLTVV.

This clone is a singleton in its sample. The junction shows a germline mismatch at one end, possibly a read error. The rearrangement joins TRBV19 to TRBJ1-2; D uncertain. The V gene's germline CDR1 is LNHDA and CDR2 SQIVND (reference sequence). The CDR3 contains 11 residues. The CDR3 DNA reads as TGTGCCAGTAGTAGTGGCAGGTCCACCTACTTC. Translation gives CASSSGRSTYF.

For the CDR3, the DNA is TGCGCCAGCAGCTTCACCTCCGGGACAGATAGAGAGACCCAGTACTTC. It is translated as CASSFTSGTDRETQYF. The V gene is TRBV5-1, the J gene TRBJ2-5; 7 bases are shared with TRBD1. With 2 bases clipped from V and 4 bases from J, the junction kept 11 bases outside the gene matches. Germline V CDR1 and CDR2: SGHRS, YFSETQ. This CDR3 is 16 amino acids long.

This clone was counted a few times. The rearrangement links TRBV7-9 to TRBJ2-1, with TRBD2 matching over 8 bases. The CDR3 has 15 amino acids. Looked up from germline, CDR1 is SEHNR and CDR2 is FQNEAQ (reference sequence). The trim removed 0 bases at V and 10 bases at J, leaving 8 bases unmatched. The CDR3 nucleotides are TGTGCCAGCAGCTTAGCGGAGGGTAGCGGGGTCGAGCAGTTCTTC. Translation gives CASSLAEGSGVEQFF.

This sequence joins TRBV7-9 and TRBJ2-2, with a possible D match to TRBD1 (5 bases). Germline lookup yields CDR1 SEHNR and CDR2 FQNEAQ (reference sequence). There are 14 residues in the CDR3. Trimming left V 4 bases short and J 5 bases short, with 11 bases between. The CDR3 sequence: CASSSPAGTGELFF. The CDR3 nucleotides are TGTGCCAGCAGCTCCCCAGCAGGGACCGGGGAGCTGTTTTTT. The full variable domain, rest sourced from reference TRBV7-9 and TRBJ2-2, is DTGVSQNPRHKITKRGQNVTFRCDPISEHNRLYWYRQTLGQGPEFLTYFQNEAQLEKSRLLSDRFSAERPKGSFSTLEIQRTEQGDSAMYLCASSSPAGTGELFFGEGSRLTVL.

The rearrangement links TRBV6-5 to TRBJ2-3, with D tentatively TRBD1 (5 bases). Germline V gene sequence: CDR1 MNHEY, CDR2 SVGAGI. The V and J ends lost 6 bases and 3 bases respectively, with 10 bases between them. The CDR3 length is 13 residues. The CDR3 spells CASRNRQTDTQYF. CDR3 DNA sequence: TGTGCCAGCAGAAATCGACAGACAGATACGCAGTATTTT.

V is TRBV7-2 and J is TRBJ1-6; no reliable D call. The V end was cut by 1 base, the J end by 0 bases, with 7 bases between. The CDR3 runs 16 residues. Looked up from germline, CDR1 is SGHTA and CDR2 is FQGNSA. CDR3 residues: CASSLEYGSYNSPLHF. DNA for the CDR3: TGTGCCAGCAGCTTAGAGTATGGCTCCTATAATTCACCCCTCCACTTT.

The chain uses TRBV5-1 and TRBJ2-6; tentative D call: TRBD1 (7 bases). Trimming removed 4 bases from V and 4 bases from J, with 24 bases in between. CDR3 length: 19 residues. Germline lookup yields CDR1 SGHRS and CDR2 YFSETQ. CDR3 region: CASSIDRDSLLLGANVLTF. CDR3 nucleotides: TGCGCCAGCAGCATAGACAGGGACTCGCTACTCCTGGGGGCCAACGTCCTGACTTTC.

The chain links TRBV4-3 to TRBJ2-5; D is perhaps TRBD2 (5 bases). This CDR3 has 14 residues. Germline V CDR1 and CDR2: LGHNA, YSLEER. The germline V and J ends were trimmed by 0 bases and 5 bases, with 10 bases remaining between them. The CDR3 loop reads CASSQDLAGETQYF. CDR3 DNA sequence: TGCGCCAGCAGCCAAGATCTCGCGGGTGAGACCCAGTACTTC.

This chain joins TRBV2 and TRBJ2-3; a weak D match, TRBD2 (6 bases). Trimming left V 6 bases short and J 6 bases short, with 13 bases between. There are 13 residues in the CDR3. Germline V gives CDR1 SNHLY, CDR2 FYNNEI. The DNA for the CDR3 is TGTGCCAGCAGGACGACCGGGACTGATACGCAGTATTTT. It yields the protein CASRTTGTDTQYF.

The V and J genes are TRBV7-2 and TRBJ2-6; unclear D gene. The ends were cut back, 2 bases at V and 3 bases at J, with 8 bases in the middle. The CDR3 runs 15 residues. Germline CDR1 SGHTA, CDR2 FQGNSA. CDR3 sequence: CASSLFGGGANVLTF. The DNA for the CDR3 is TGTGCCAGCAGCTTATTCGGTGGTGGGGCCAACGTCCTGACTTTC.

The chain is built from TRBV6-5 and TRBJ1-1; TRBD1 agrees at 7 bases. Unmatched junction bases numbered 8, after V lost 6 bases and J lost 7 bases. Germline values: CDR1 MNHEY, CDR2 SVGAGI. The CDR3 covers 13 residues. The CDR3 reads CASSRDRRFEAFF. The CDR3 region has the DNA TGTGCCAGCAGCCGGGACAGAAGATTTGAAGCTTTCTTT.

Notes on this clone: Distinct nucleotide sequences in the sample also encode this CDR3. Written as DNA, the CDR3 is TGCGCCAGCAGCTTGGATTACGAGCAGTACTTC. It codes for CASSLDYEQYF. This sequence joins TRBV5-1 and TRBJ2-7; D ambiguous. CDR1 and CDR2 (germline): SGHRS, YFSETQ. There are 11 residues in the CDR3. Trimming shortened V by 0 bases and J by 4 bases, and 2 bases separated the two germline ends.

CDR3 sequence (DNA): TGTGCCAGCAGTATTGGCGATACGCAGTATTTT. It specifies CASSIGDTQYF. The rearrangement uses TRBV7-2 and TRBJ2-3; no reliable D call. The CDR3 consists of 11 residues. V lost 6 bases, J lost 6 bases, and 7 bases lay in between. The germline CDR1 and CDR2 sequences are SGHTA and FQGNSA.

The rearrangement uses TRBV7-2 and TRBJ1-2; D gene unclear. The CDR3 runs 16 residues. The V end was cut by 4 bases, the J end by 4 bases, with 19 bases between. Germline lookup yields CDR1 SGHTA and CDR2 FQGNSA. In DNA, the CDR3 is TGTGCCAGCAGCTCTAGAGTCTCAGCGGGCACCTATGGCTACACCTTC. This translates into CASSSRVSAGTYGYTF.

J is TRBJ1-2 and V is TRBV7-9; 9 bases map to TRBD1. This CDR3 comprises 13 residues. Trimming at V came to 7 bases and at J to 6 bases, leaving 6 bases not matched to a gene. Germline CDR1 and CDR2: SEHNR and FQNEAQ (reference sequence). CDR3 region: CASIGQGMDGYTF. For the CDR3, the DNA is TGTGCCAGCATAGGACAGGGGATGGATGGCTACACCTTC.

The rearrangement uses TRBV6-5 and TRBJ1-6; D is ambiguous. CDR3 length equals 14 residues. The germline CDR1 and CDR2 sequences are MNHEY and SVGAGI. The V end lost 7 bases, the J end lost 5 bases, and 12 bases lay between the germline ends. CDR3 protein: CASTPSGNNSPLHF. CDR3 DNA: TGTGCCAGCACCCCGAGTGGGAATAATTCACCCCTCCACTTT.

The genes are TRBV7-2 and TRBJ2-7; the match to TRBD1 covers 10 bases. J lost 3 bases, V lost 5 bases, and 7 bases had no gene match. Looked up from germline, CDR1 is SGHTA and CDR2 is FQGNSA. This CDR3 spans 15 amino acids. CDR3: CASSIPGTGDYEQYF. The CDR3 DNA reads TGTGCCAGCAGCATTCCCGGGACAGGGGACTACGAGCAGTACTTC.

The genes are TRBV11-2 and TRBJ2-1; 7 bases line up with TRBD1. Germline V lookup: CDR1 SGHAT, CDR2 FQNNGV. The CDR3 totals 16 residues. V shed 4 bases, J shed 3 bases, and the junction held 9 bases outside the gene matches. The CDR3 loop reads CASSSPRQGIYNEQFF. The CDR3 region has the DNA TGTGCCAGCAGCTCCCCCCGACAGGGCATCTACAATGAGCAGTTCTTC.

This clone appeared a few times. This chain uses TRBV4-2 with TRBJ2-5; no definite D call. Looked up from germline, CDR1 is LGHNA and CDR2 is YNFKEQ. This CDR3 region has 14 residues. V was pared by 0 bases and J by 5 bases, with 10 bases between. CDR3 protein: CASSQDKLGETQYF. CDR3 nucleotides: TGTGCCAGCAGCCAAGATAAACTGGGGGAGACCCAGTACTTC.

This chain uses TRBV20-1 with TRBJ2-5; D remains unclear. Germline CDR1 and CDR2: DFQATT and SNEGSKA (reference sequence). The germline V and J ends were trimmed by 6 bases and 5 bases, with 7 bases remaining between them. The CDR3 has 10 residues. The CDR3 is CSAARETQYF. As DNA, the CDR3 is TGCAGTGCCGCCCGGGAGACCCAGTACTTC.

Details on this clone: At one end the junction does not follow the germline gene, possibly because of a read error. The rearrangement joins TRBV4-2 to TRBJ1-6; D gene ambiguous. The CDR3 covers 18 residues. CDR1 is LGHNA and CDR2 is YNFKEQ in the germline V gene. The CDR3 nucleotides are TGTGCCAGCAGTCTTACCTCGGGCAGGAGCTCCTATAATTCACCCCCCCACTTT. It codes for CASSLTSGRSSYNSPPHF.

V usage is TRBV5-1 and J usage is TRBJ2-1; D is uncertain. CDR3 size: 15 residues. The germline V and J ends were trimmed by 0 bases and 8 bases, with 15 bases remaining between them. CDR1 and CDR2 from the germline V gene are SGHRS and YFSETQ. The CDR3 is CASSLEGRLQDEQFF. CDR3 bases: TGCGCCAGCAGCTTGGAGGGCCGACTCCAGGATGAGCAGTTCTTC.

J is TRBJ1-1 and V is TRBV27; 8 nucleotides agree with TRBD1. Per the germline V gene, CDR1 is MNHEY and CDR2 is SMNVEV (reference sequence). The ends lost 6 bases at V and 4 bases at J; junction bases unmatched: 4. The CDR3 runs 13 residues. CDR3 DNA sequence: TGTGCCAGCAGCGGACAGGGTATCACTGAAGCTTTCTTT. It specifies CASSGQGITEAFF.